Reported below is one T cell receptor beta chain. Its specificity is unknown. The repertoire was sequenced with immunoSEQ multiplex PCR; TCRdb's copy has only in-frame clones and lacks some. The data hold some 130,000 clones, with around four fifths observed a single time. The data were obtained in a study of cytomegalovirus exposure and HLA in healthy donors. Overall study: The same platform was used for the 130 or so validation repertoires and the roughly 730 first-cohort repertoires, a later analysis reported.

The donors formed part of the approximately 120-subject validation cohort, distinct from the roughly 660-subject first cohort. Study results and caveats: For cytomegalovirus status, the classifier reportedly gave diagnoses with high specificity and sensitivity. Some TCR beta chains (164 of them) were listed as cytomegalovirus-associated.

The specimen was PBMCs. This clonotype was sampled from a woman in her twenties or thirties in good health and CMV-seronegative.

The CDR3 loop reads CASSKTGGRYYGYTF. CDR3 bases: TGTGCCAGTAGTAAAACAGGGGGCAGGTACTATGGCTACACCTTC. The chain links TRBV19 to TRBJ1-2; 9 positions agree with TRBD1. With 4 bases clipped from V and 3 bases from J, the junction kept 6 bases outside the gene matches. The length of the CDR3 is 15 residues. The germline gives CDR1 LNHDA, CDR2 SQIVND (reference sequence).